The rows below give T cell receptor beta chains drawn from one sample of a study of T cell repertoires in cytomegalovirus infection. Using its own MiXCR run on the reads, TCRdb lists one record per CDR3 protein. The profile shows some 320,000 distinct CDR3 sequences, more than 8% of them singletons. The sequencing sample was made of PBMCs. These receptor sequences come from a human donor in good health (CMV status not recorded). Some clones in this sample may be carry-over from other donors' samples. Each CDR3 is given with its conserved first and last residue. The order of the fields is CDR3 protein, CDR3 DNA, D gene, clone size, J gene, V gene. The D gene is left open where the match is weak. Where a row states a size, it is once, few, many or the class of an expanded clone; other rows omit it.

CASSVRDISYEQYF TGTGCCAGCAGCGTACGGGACATCTCCTACGAGCAGTACTTC NA many TRBJ2-7 TRBV14
CASGLVAASYNEQFF TGTGCTAGTGGTTTGGTAGCGGCATCCTACAATGAGCAGTTCTTC NA NA TRBJ2-1 TRBV12-5
CASSLYPGGDYEQYF TGTGCCAGCAGCTTATATCCAGGGGGGGACTACGAGCAGTACTTC NA many TRBJ2-7 TRBV7-2
CASSQDFWGTGQETQYF TGTGCCAGCAGCCAAGATTTTTGGGGAACAGGCCAAGAGACCCAGTACTTC NA few TRBJ2-5 TRBV4-2
CASSQTSEGETQYF TGTGCCAGCAGTCAAACTAGTGAGGGGGAGACCCAGTACTTC NA NA TRBJ2-5 TRBV6-2/TRBV6-3
CASSQAGRETQYF TGTGCCAGCAGCCAGGCAGGAAGGGAGACCCAGTACTTC NA many TRBJ2-5 TRBV7-3
CASSTRQGTPYEQYF TGTGCCAGCAGCACCCGACAGGGGACGCCCTACGAGCAGTACTTC TRBD1 many TRBJ2-7 TRBV7-2
CASSFRHGTGRNNEQFF TGTGCCAGCAGCTTCCGGCATGGGACAGGTCGAAACAATGAGCAGTTCTTC TRBD1 few TRBJ2-1 TRBV25-1
CASRNVENTEAFF TGTGCCAGCAGAAACGTCGAGAACACTGAAGCTTTCTTT NA NA TRBJ1-1 TRBV7-9
CASSDSTGGWQPQHF TGTGCCAGCAGTGACTCGACAGGGGGCTGGCAGCCCCAGCATTTT TRBD1 many TRBJ1-5 TRBV2
CASSLSRSDTQYF TGTGCCAGCAGCCTGTCCCGGAGTGATACGCAGTATTTT NA many TRBJ2-3 TRBV7-2
CASSLVVFAYLPLTGELFF TGTGCCAGCAGCTTAGTAGTTTTCGCATATCTCCCCCTCACCGGGGAGCTGTTTTTT NA many TRBJ2-2 TRBV7-2
CASSQGAEAGVGRETQYF TGCGCCAGCAGCCAAGGAGCGGAGGCAGGAGTTGGTAGAGAGACCCAGTACTTC NA NA TRBJ2-5 TRBV4-3
CASSSSGNRETQYF TGTGCCAGCAGTTCCAGTGGGAACCGAGAGACCCAGTACTTC NA many TRBJ2-5 TRBV28
CASSESGWRGYTF TGCGCCAGCAGTGAGTCGGGGTGGCGGGGCTACACCTTC NA many TRBJ1-2 TRBV10-2